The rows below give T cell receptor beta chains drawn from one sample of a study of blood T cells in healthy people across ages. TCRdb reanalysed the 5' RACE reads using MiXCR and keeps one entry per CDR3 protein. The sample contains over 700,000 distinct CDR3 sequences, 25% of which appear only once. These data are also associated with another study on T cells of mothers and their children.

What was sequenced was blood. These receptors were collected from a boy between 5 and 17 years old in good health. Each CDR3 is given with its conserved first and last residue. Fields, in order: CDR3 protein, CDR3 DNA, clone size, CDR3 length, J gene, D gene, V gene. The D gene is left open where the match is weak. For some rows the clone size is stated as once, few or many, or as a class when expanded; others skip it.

CDR3aa: CSVAENTEAFF
CDR3nt: TGCAGCGTTGCAGAGAACACTGAAGCTTTCTTT
abundance: few
len: 11
j_gene: TRBJ1-1
d_gene: -
v_gene: TRBV29-1

CDR3aa: CASSVGSTETQYF
CDR3nt: TGTGCCAGCAGCGTCGGGTCAACGGAGACCCAGTACTTC
abundance: -
len: 13
j_gene: TRBJ2-5
d_gene: -
v_gene: TRBV7-2

CDR3aa: CAITDRTYNEQFF
CDR3nt: TGTGCCATCACTGACAGAACCTACAATGAGCAGTTCTTC
abundance: many
len: 13
j_gene: TRBJ2-1
d_gene: -
v_gene: TRBV10-3

CDR3aa: CASSQEPARADEQYF
CDR3nt: TGTGCCAGCAGCCAAGAACCAGCGAGGGCCGACGAGCAGTACTTC
abundance: few
len: 15
j_gene: TRBJ2-7
d_gene: -
v_gene: TRBV3-1

CDR3aa: CASSQDPGINEQFF
CDR3nt: TGTGCCAGCAGCCAAGATCCTGGGATCAATGAGCAGTTCTTC
abundance: few
len: 14
j_gene: TRBJ2-1
d_gene: -
v_gene: TRBV3-1

CDR3aa: CASSWGPGLETQYF
CDR3nt: TGTGCCAGCAGCTGGGGTCCTGGACTGGAGACCCAGTACTTC
abundance: once
len: 14
j_gene: TRBJ2-5
d_gene: -
v_gene: TRBV11-2

CDR3aa: CAISDVGTGYEQYF
CDR3nt: TGTGCCATCAGTGATGTGGGGACAGGCTACGAGCAGTACTTC
abundance: once
len: 14
j_gene: TRBJ2-7
d_gene: TRBD1
v_gene: TRBV10-3

CDR3aa: CASSQESEEKLFF
CDR3nt: TGCGCCAGCAGCCAAGAATCGGAGGAAAAACTGTTTTTT
abundance: -
len: 13
j_gene: TRBJ1-4
d_gene: -
v_gene: TRBV4-3

CDR3aa: CAGSLLTEGQTQYF
CDR3nt: TGTGCCGGCAGCTTGTTGACGGAGGGGCAGACCCAGTACTTC
abundance: once
len: 14
j_gene: TRBJ2-5
d_gene: -
v_gene: TRBV7-6

CDR3aa: CAAGGESYGYTF
CDR3nt: TGTGCCGCGGGGGGGGAGAGCTATGGCTACACCTTC
abundance: few
len: 12
j_gene: TRBJ1-2
d_gene: -
v_gene: TRBV6-5

CDR3aa: CASSQRKSVWGYEQYF
CDR3nt: TGTGCCAGCAGCCAAAGAAAGTCGGTTTGGGGCTACGAGCAGTACTTC
abundance: -
len: 16
j_gene: TRBJ2-7
d_gene: -
v_gene: TRBV14

CDR3aa: CASRLLGSGANVLTF
CDR3nt: TGTGCCAGCAGACTTCTCGGCAGCGGGGCCAACGTCCTGACTTTC
abundance: -
len: 15
j_gene: TRBJ2-6
d_gene: -
v_gene: TRBV12-3/TRBV12-4

CDR3aa: CASSGRTPPGPYEQYF
CDR3nt: TGTGCCAGCAGCGGACGGACCCCCCCAGGTCCATACGAGCAGTACTTC
abundance: -
len: 16
j_gene: TRBJ2-7
d_gene: -
v_gene: TRBV21-1

CDR3aa: CASSLGLAGGPGGKNIQYF
CDR3nt: TGTGCCAGCAGTTTGGGGCTAGCGGGGGGGCCGGGTGGCAAAAACATTCAGTACTTC
abundance: -
len: 19
j_gene: TRBJ2-4
d_gene: TRBD2
v_gene: TRBV12-3/TRBV12-4

CDR3aa: CASSQDWLADETQYF
CDR3nt: TGCGCCAGCAGCCAAGATTGGCTAGCAGATGAGACCCAGTACTTC
abundance: -
len: 15
j_gene: TRBJ2-5
d_gene: -
v_gene: TRBV4-1

CDR3aa: CASSKAWQGETQYF
CDR3nt: TGTGCCAGCAGCAAGGCGTGGCAGGGGGAGACCCAGTACTTC
abundance: -
len: 14
j_gene: TRBJ2-5
d_gene: -
v_gene: TRBV11-3

CDR3aa: CSARDQRYSYGYTF
CDR3nt: TGCAGTGCTAGAGATCAGCGTTATAGCTATGGCTACACCTTC
abundance: -
len: 14
j_gene: TRBJ1-2
d_gene: -
v_gene: TRBV20-1

CDR3aa: CASSARQETQYF
CDR3nt: TGCGCCAGCAGCGCCAGGCAAGAGACCCAGTACTTC
abundance: -
len: 12
j_gene: TRBJ2-5
d_gene: -
v_gene: TRBV5-1

CDR3aa: CASSLGQDEETQYF
CDR3nt: TGCGCCAGCAGCTTGGGCCAGGATGAAGAGACCCAGTACTTC
abundance: few
len: 14
j_gene: TRBJ2-5
d_gene: -
v_gene: TRBV5-1

CDR3aa: CASTSGGGQGDTQYF
CDR3nt: TGTGCCAGTACTAGCGGGGGGGGCCAAGGAGATACGCAGTATTTT
abundance: -
len: 15
j_gene: TRBJ2-3
d_gene: -
v_gene: TRBV21-1

CDR3aa: CSVAGAGMNTEAFF
CDR3nt: TGCAGCGTTGCAGGGGCGGGAATGAACACTGAAGCTTTCTTT
abundance: -
len: 14
j_gene: TRBJ1-1
d_gene: -
v_gene: TRBV29-1

CDR3aa: CAPLENDSPGGDTQYF
CDR3nt: TGTGCCCCATTAGAAAATGACTCACCTGGAGGAGATACGCAGTATTTT
abundance: few
len: 16
j_gene: TRBJ2-3
d_gene: -
v_gene: TRBV2

CDR3aa: CASGGRNTEAFF
CDR3nt: TGTGCCAGCGGGGGACGGAACACTGAAGCTTTCTTT
abundance: -
len: 12
j_gene: TRBJ1-1
d_gene: -
v_gene: TRBV27

CDR3aa: CASSLSQGSDEQLFF
CDR3nt: TGTGCCAGCAGTTTATCGCAGGGCTCTGATGAACAACTGTTTTTT
abundance: -
len: 15
j_gene: TRBJ1-4
d_gene: -
v_gene: TRBV27

CDR3aa: CASSSNREGMAKNIQYF
CDR3nt: TGTGCCAGCAGCTCGAACAGGGAGGGGATGGCCAAAAACATTCAGTACTTC
abundance: few
len: 17
j_gene: TRBJ2-4
d_gene: -
v_gene: TRBV7-9

CDR3aa: CASSLRTGSPLHF
CDR3nt: TGTGCCAGCAGTTTACGGACAGGCTCACCCCTCCACTTT
abundance: few
len: 13
j_gene: TRBJ1-6
d_gene: TRBD1
v_gene: TRBV12-3/TRBV12-4

CDR3aa: CASRRTGGWETQYF
CDR3nt: TGTGCCAGCAGAAGGACAGGGGGCTGGGAGACCCAGTACTTC
abundance: few
len: 14
j_gene: TRBJ2-5
d_gene: TRBD1
v_gene: TRBV12-3/TRBV12-4

CDR3aa: CASSPQADEQFF
CDR3nt: TGTGCCAGCTCACCCCAGGCGGACGAGCAGTTCTTC
abundance: -
len: 12
j_gene: TRBJ2-1
d_gene: -
v_gene: TRBV18

CDR3aa: CAISEAPLGGEQYF
CDR3nt: TGTGCCATCAGTGAGGCCCCGCTGGGTGGCGAGCAGTACTTC
abundance: -
len: 14
j_gene: TRBJ2-7
d_gene: -
v_gene: TRBV10-3

CDR3aa: CASSYSGISQGQFF
CDR3nt: TGTGCCAGCAGTTACTCGGGTATCTCCCAAGGGCAGTTCTTC
abundance: -
len: 14
j_gene: TRBJ2-1
d_gene: -
v_gene: TRBV6-5

CDR3aa: CSARAPTLQNTEAFF
CDR3nt: TGCAGTGCTAGAGCCCCGACTCTTCAGAACACTGAAGCTTTCTTT
abundance: -
len: 15
j_gene: TRBJ1-1
d_gene: -
v_gene: TRBV20-1

CDR3aa: CASSQEFSGVTEAFF
CDR3nt: TGCGCCAGCAGCCAAGAATTTTCAGGGGTTACTGAAGCTTTCTTT
abundance: -
len: 15
j_gene: TRBJ1-1
d_gene: -
v_gene: TRBV4-3

CDR3aa: CSASPRATGGGKETQYF
CDR3nt: TGCAGTGCCTCACCGCGCGCCACAGGGGGCGGAAAGGAGACCCAGTACTTC
abundance: few
len: 17
j_gene: TRBJ2-5
d_gene: TRBD1
v_gene: TRBV20-1

CDR3aa: CASSYSAGGDEQFF
CDR3nt: TGTGCCAGCAGTTACTCTGCAGGGGGGGATGAGCAGTTCTTC
abundance: -
len: 14
j_gene: TRBJ2-1
d_gene: -
v_gene: TRBV6-5

CDR3aa: CASSSSTSGGQVQYF
CDR3nt: TGTGCCAGCAGTTCCTCGACTAGCGGGGGACAAGTTCAGTACTTC
abundance: -
len: 15
j_gene: TRBJ2-4
d_gene: TRBD2
v_gene: TRBV6-6

CDR3aa: CASSQRTYNYGYTF
CDR3nt: TGCGCCAGCAGCCAGAGGACATACAACTATGGCTACACCTTC
abundance: -
len: 14
j_gene: TRBJ1-2
d_gene: -
v_gene: TRBV4-1

CDR3aa: CASSLALSGGATGEQYF
CDR3nt: TGTGCCAGCAGCTTAGCCTTAAGCGGGGGGGCCACGGGCGAGCAGTACTTC
abundance: few
len: 17
j_gene: TRBJ2-7
d_gene: TRBD2
v_gene: TRBV7-2

CDR3aa: CSVGGTLLQETQYF
CDR3nt: TGCAGCGTTGGGGGGACTTTGTTACAAGAGACCCAGTACTTC
abundance: few
len: 14
j_gene: TRBJ2-5
d_gene: -
v_gene: TRBV29-1

CDR3aa: CASSRWTGEYQETQYF
CDR3nt: TGTGCCAGCAGCAGATGGACAGGGGAGTACCAAGAGACCCAGTACTTC
abundance: few
len: 16
j_gene: TRBJ2-5
d_gene: TRBD1
v_gene: TRBV7-9

CDR3aa: CASSHRDRSTGDEQYF
CDR3nt: TGTGCCAGCAGCCATCGGGACAGAAGTACAGGGGACGAGCAGTACTTC
abundance: few
len: 16
j_gene: TRBJ2-7
d_gene: TRBD1
v_gene: TRBV4-2

CDR3aa: CAISDLTLGRDEQFF
CDR3nt: TGTGCCATCAGTGATTTGACCCTGGGTCGAGATGAGCAGTTCTTC
abundance: -
len: 15
j_gene: TRBJ2-1
d_gene: -
v_gene: TRBV10-3

CDR3aa: CASSPRRTGPGETQYF
CDR3nt: TGTGCCAGCAGCCCGAGAAGGACAGGGCCGGGGGAGACCCAGTACTTC
abundance: few
len: 16
j_gene: TRBJ2-5
d_gene: TRBD1
v_gene: TRBV7-2

CDR3aa: CASRTGTQETQYF
CDR3nt: TGTGCCAGCAGGACCGGGACCCAAGAGACCCAGTACTTC
abundance: few
len: 13
j_gene: TRBJ2-5
d_gene: -
v_gene: TRBV12-3/TRBV12-4

CDR3aa: CASSLAGQGGNQPQHF
CDR3nt: TGTGCCAGCAGTCTCGCCGGACAGGGAGGGAATCAGCCCCAGCATTTT
abundance: -
len: 16
j_gene: TRBJ1-5
d_gene: TRBD1
v_gene: TRBV27

CDR3aa: CATSQADGYQETQYF
CDR3nt: TGTGCCACCAGTCAAGCGGACGGGTACCAAGAGACCCAGTACTTC
abundance: few
len: 15
j_gene: TRBJ2-5
d_gene: -
v_gene: TRBV14

CDR3aa: CASSGTSGGDSEQYF
CDR3nt: TGTGCCAGCAGCGGGACTAGCGGGGGAGATAGCGAGCAGTACTTC
abundance: -
len: 15
j_gene: TRBJ2-7
d_gene: TRBD2
v_gene: TRBV7-2

CDR3aa: CSVQAPGREEGYTF
CDR3nt: TGCAGCGTCCAAGCCCCAGGGAGGGAGGAAGGCTACACCTTC
abundance: few
len: 14
j_gene: TRBJ1-2
d_gene: -
v_gene: TRBV29-1

CDR3aa: CASSQDPRREKLFF
CDR3nt: TGCGCCAGCAGCCAAGATCCGAGACGGGAAAAACTGTTTTTT
abundance: -
len: 14
j_gene: TRBJ1-4
d_gene: -
v_gene: TRBV4-1

CDR3aa: CASSQVPGEEKLFF
CDR3nt: TGCGCCAGCAGCCAAGTCCCAGGGGAAGAAAAACTGTTTTTT
abundance: few
len: 14
j_gene: TRBJ1-4
d_gene: -
v_gene: TRBV4-1

CDR3aa: CASSAGTVRTSKYF
CDR3nt: TGTGCCAGCAGTGCTGGGACAGTGAGGACGTCCAAGTACTTC
abundance: -
len: 14
j_gene: TRBJ2-1
d_gene: TRBD1
v_gene: TRBV6-5